This passage covers 24 T cell receptor beta chains from one sample sequenced in a study of T-cell memory formation after mild COVID-19. TCRdb independently ran MiXCR on the 5' RACE reads; one entry per CDR3 protein. The sample lists some 300,000 distinct CDR3 sequences; approximately 19% were seen once. Input material: PBMCs or a T cell subset sorted from them (not recorded which). The receptors shown here come from a man younger than 35 who had mild COVID-19 (a few samples of this study predate the infection). Cell type and time point are not known.

Only a few counts were recorded for this clonotype. This chain connects TRBV5-1 to TRBJ1-4; D unclear. The CDR3 sequence is 14 residues long. CDR1 SGHRS and CDR2 YFSETQ come from the germline V gene. Trimming took 5 bases from V and 7 from J, leaving 15 bases between them. Written as DNA, the CDR3 is TGCGCCAGCAGTAAGGGCGCGCTTAGTGAAAAACTGTTTTTT. It translates to CASSKGALSEKLFF.

The chain carries TRBV2 and TRBJ2-2, with TRBD2 matching 9 bases. J lost 0 bases, V lost 10 bases, and 9 bases had no gene match. This CDR3 contains 16 residues. The germline V gene has CDR1 SNHLY and CDR2 FYNNEI. CDR3 nucleotide sequence: TGTGCCACCCCGGGTAGCGGGGGTGCGAACACCGGGGAGCTGTTTTTT. It encodes CATPGSGGANTGELFF.

The V and J genes are TRBV6-6 and TRBJ1-2; D not certain. The germline CDR1 and CDR2 sequences are MNHNY and SVGAGI (reference sequence). V was pared by 1 base and J by 2 bases, with 8 bases between. This CDR3 spans 14 amino acids. CDR3 loop: CASSYLDGNYGYTF. The CDR3 bases are TGTGCCAGCAGTTACTTGGACGGCAACTATGGCTACACCTTC.

V gene TRBV5-1 combines with J gene TRBJ2-3; D unresolved. This CDR3 is 11 amino acids long. CDR1 is SGHRS, CDR2 YFSETQ, per germline. V lost 7 bases, J lost 6 bases, and 9 bases lay in between. The DNA for the CDR3 is TGCGCCAGCGGAGATGAGGATACGCAGTATTTT. Translated, it gives CASGDEDTQYF.

This clonotype was found a few times. The chain has TRBV6-5 and TRBJ2-1, with D perhaps matching TRBD2 (7 bases). Germline CDR1 MNHEY, CDR2 SVGAGI. This CDR3 is 15 amino acids long. The V end lost 7 bases, the J end lost 2 bases, and 15 bases lay between the germline ends. The CDR3: CASIGGRGTYNEQFF. Written as DNA, the CDR3 is TGTGCCAGCATCGGGGGGCGGGGGACCTACAATGAGCAGTTCTTC.

This clonotype was seen repeatedly, ten times or more. The rearrangement links TRBV12-3 or TRBV12-4 to TRBJ2-1, with 8 bases lining up with TRBD2. V shed 3 bases and J 7 bases; nucleotides not matched to a gene: 5. This CDR3 region has 14 residues. CDR3 nucleotides: TGTGCCAGCAGTTTCAGCGGGGGTCTAAATGAGCAGTTCTTC. Translation gives CASSFSGGLNEQFF.

This clonotype has a count of ten or more. This sequence joins TRBV6-5 and TRBJ1-5; D not certain. Germline CDR1 reads MNHEY; CDR2 reads SVGAGI. With 5 bases removed from V and 7 bases from J, the gap between germline ends came to 9 bases. This CDR3 region has 12 residues. The CDR3 reads CASSQVGQPQHF. CDR3 coding DNA: TGTGCCAGCAGTCAAGTGGGACAGCCCCAGCATTTT.

This clonotype occurred a few times. The chain links TRBV6-1 to TRBJ1-2; possible D gene TRBD1, 5 bases. The CDR3 totals 12 residues. CDR1 MNHNS and CDR2 SASEGT come from the germline V gene. Trimming left V 6 bases short and J 5 bases short, with 10 bases between. CDR3 loop: CASRGLWYGYTF. In DNA, the CDR3 is TGTGCCAGCAGGGGACTCTGGTATGGCTACACCTTC.

The chain has TRBV7-6 and TRBJ2-5; D ambiguous. CDR3 length: 13 amino acids. The ends were cut back, 2 bases at V and 3 bases at J, with 7 bases in the middle. The germline V gene has CDR1 SGHVS and CDR2 FNYEAQ. CDR3 in amino acids: CASSLSIEETQYF. The CDR3 nucleotides read TGTGCCAGCAGCTTATCAATCGAAGAGACCCAGTACTTC.

This sequence joins TRBV29-1 and TRBJ2-7; 11 positions agree with TRBD1. The CDR3 runs 13 residues. V was clipped by 6 bases and J by 6 bases; unmatched bases: 7. The germline gives CDR1 SQVTM, CDR2 ANQGSEA. DNA for the CDR3: TGCAGCGTCGCCGGGACAGGGGGGCCCGAGCAGTACTTC. Amino acid sequence: CSVAGTGGPEQYF.

Ten or more counts support this clonotype. The chain uses TRBV6-5 and TRBJ2-3, with 7 bases identical to TRBD2. The CDR3 length is 14 residues. V shed 10 bases and J 1 base; nucleotides not matched to a gene: 8. From germline, CDR1 is MNHEY and CDR2 SVGAGI. As DNA, the CDR3 is TGTGCCACCTCGCCGGGGGGAGGCACAGATACGCAGTATTTT. Translated, it gives CATSPGGGTDTQYF.

This chain joins TRBV27 and TRBJ1-5; possibly TRBD1 for D (6 bases). The V gene's germline CDR1 is MNHEY and CDR2 SMNVEV (reference sequence). V lost 2 bases, J lost 3 bases, and 23 bases lay in between. The length of the CDR3 is 19 residues. The CDR3 bases are TGTGCCAGCAGTTTAGAAGGGGGGTGGGGCGCGACGAACAATCAGCCCCAGCATTTT. Amino acids: CASSLEGGWGATNNQPQHF.

This chain connects TRBV7-9 to TRBJ2-2; D is uncertain. CDR3 size: 15 residues. The V and J ends lost 6 bases and 0 bases respectively, with 11 bases between them. CDR1 is SEHNR, CDR2 FQNEAQ, per germline (reference sequence). CDR3 coding DNA: TGTGCCAGCAGTTCTAAGGCCCCGAACACCGGGGAGCTGTTTTTT. Protein product: CASSSKAPNTGELFF.

The V gene is TRBV6-6, the J gene TRBJ1-1, with D possibly TRBD1 on 6 matching bases. The germline V gene has CDR1 MNHNY and CDR2 SVGAGI (reference sequence). V was shortened by 0 bases and J by 0 bases, with 11 bases between the two germline ends. The CDR3 contains 16 residues. The chain's CDR3 is CASSYSIRDMNTEAFF. The CDR3 nucleotides are TGTGCCAGCAGTTACTCGATTAGGGACATGAACACTGAAGCTTTCTTT.

The V and J genes are TRBV7-3 and TRBJ1-1; 8 bases fit TRBD1. The CDR3 contains 14 residues. Per the germline V gene, CDR1 is SGHTA and CDR2 is FQGTGA. J was trimmed by 1 base and V by 5 bases; bases with no gene match: 3. The CDR3: CASSIGTGNTEAFF. In DNA form, the CDR3 reads TGTGCCAGCAGCATCGGGACAGGGAACACTGAAGCTTTCTTT.

This rearrangement joins TRBV7-2 to TRBJ1-5; TRBD1 matches 9 bases. Unmatched junction bases numbered 9, after V lost 4 bases and J lost 8 bases. The germline V gene encodes CDR1 SGHTA and CDR2 FQGNSA. This CDR3 is built from 15 residues. The CDR3 DNA reads as TGTGCCAGCAGCTCCGGGACAGGGCCTGCTGAGCCCCAGCATTTT. Its translation is CASSSGTGPAEPQHF.

J is TRBJ2-5 and V is TRBV10-3; D is perhaps TRBD2 (5 bases). Germline V gene data show CDR1 as ENHRY and CDR2 as SYGVKD. The CDR3 runs to 16 residues. The germline V and J ends were trimmed by 8 bases and 2 bases, with 21 bases remaining between them. The CDR3 DNA sequence: TGTGCCATCGGGTCCACCAGCAGTCGGGATCAAGAGACCCAGTACTTC. It is translated as CAIGSTSSRDQETQYF.

This clonotype was found a few times. This chain connects TRBV20-1 to TRBJ1-3, with unresolved D. CDR1 and CDR2 from the germline V gene are DFQATT and SNEGSKA (reference sequence). V shed 0 bases and J shed 5 bases, with 14 bases lying between them. This CDR3 has 15 residues. The CDR3 region is CSARDPGAGRNTIYF. The CDR3 bases are TGCAGTGCTAGAGATCCGGGCGCCGGGAGAAACACCATATATTTT.

This clonotype was counted a single time. The chain recombines TRBV19 with TRBJ2-5, with a possible D match to TRBD1 (6 bases). The CDR3 runs 14 residues. Looked up from germline, CDR1 is LNHDA and CDR2 is SQIVND (reference sequence). The V gene lost 4 bases and the J gene lost 7 bases, with 16 bases spanning the gap. The CDR3 loop reads CASSTPGHGGTQYF. The CDR3 DNA sequence: TGTGCCAGTAGTACACCGGGACATGGGGGGACCCAGTACTTC.

The genes are TRBV29-1 and TRBJ1-1; no definite D call. CDR1 and CDR2 from the germline V gene are SQVTM and ANQGSEA. The V end lost 6 bases, the J end lost 1 base, and 6 bases lay between the germline ends. The CDR3 has 11 residues. The CDR3 DNA reads TGCAGCGTCGACGGGAACACTGAAGCTTTCTTT. Its translation is CSVDGNTEAFF.

V is TRBV5-6 and J is TRBJ2-7, with D perhaps matching TRBD1 or TRBD2 (6 bases each). CDR3 length: 15 residues. Trimming removed 0 bases at V and 6 bases at J, with 16 bases between. In germline, CDR1 is SGHDT, CDR2 YYEEEE. CDR3 sequence (DNA): TGTGCCAGCAGCTTGGGCTCGACGGGGGCGGGCGAGCAGTACGTC. Translating gives CASSLGSTGAGEQYV.

This chain joins TRBV7-2 and TRBJ2-5; 8 positions match TRBD1. The CDR3 contains 13 residues. Trimming removed 3 bases from V and 5 bases from J; junction bases left unmatched: 2. Germline V CDR1 and CDR2: SGHTA, FQGNSA. CDR3 sequence reads: CASSFQGAETQYF. The CDR3 bases are TGTGCCAGCAGCTTCCAGGGGGCTGAGACCCAGTACTTC.

The chain links TRBV5-1 to TRBJ2-1; no definite D call. V was shortened by 2 bases and J by 5 bases, with 8 bases between the two germline ends. CDR3 size: 13 residues. CDR1 is SGHRS and CDR2 is YFSETQ in the germline V gene. CDR3 sequence: CASSLGIDNEQFF. Written as DNA, the CDR3 is TGCGCCAGCAGCTTAGGTATAGACAATGAGCAGTTCTTC.

The chain's CDR3 is CASSYGPPGSTDTQYF. DNA of the CDR3: TGTGCCAGCAGCTATGGACCCCCCGGCAGCACAGATACGCAGTATTTT. The chain recombines TRBV7-2 with TRBJ2-3; D not certain. Trimming took 4 bases from V and 0 from J, leaving 14 bases between them. The CDR3 sequence is 16 residues long. In germline, CDR1 is SGHTA, CDR2 FQGNSA.